The source of this TCR beta chain is a study of identical twins. TCRdb redid the calling of the 5' RACE reads with MiXCR, one entry per CDR3 protein. Among around 690,000 distinct CDR3 sequences listed, about 20% were seen once. There are many counts of this clonotype. The same data also contributed to another study, on T cells expressing NK-cell markers. That work contributes: The study did not resolve the HCMV specificity of expanded NKG2C+ T cell clones.

The sequence came from a young woman in good health. Sequenced material: PBMCs.

CDR3 nucleotide sequence: TGCAGTGCTAGAGATTTTCTACAGGGGAATAATTCACCCCTCCACTTT. Its translation is CSARDFLQGNNSPLHF. The chain recombines TRBV20-1 with TRBJ1-6; 7 bases match TRBD1. The V gene end was trimmed by 0 bases and the J gene end by 5 bases; junction bases not matched to a gene: 7. The CDR3 has 16 amino acids. Per the germline V gene, CDR1 is DFQATT and CDR2 is SNEGSKA (reference sequence).